A selection of T cell receptor beta chains follows, all from one sample in a study of T cell responses to AZD1222 COVID-19 vaccine. Measured with immunoSEQ multiplex PCR; TCRdb has only the in-frame clones, and not every one. Of about 120,000 clones in the sample, 75% to 90% were seen once. Specimen: peripheral blood, collected 28 days after the second AZD1222 dose. The receptors here all came from an adult who received the AZD1222 COVID-19 vaccine. CDR3s include the opening cysteine and the closing phenylalanine or tryptophan. Fields, in order: CDR3 length, D gene, clone size, J gene, V gene, CDR3 protein, CDR3 DNA. The D gene is left open where the match is weak. Not all rows give a size; the values are once, few, many and, for expanded clones, a class.

cdr3_length: 18
d_call: TRBD1
clone_size: .
j_call: TRBJ2-2
v_call: TRBV7-9
cdr3_aa: CASSSAQARDRNTGELFF
cdr3_nt: TGTGCCAGCAGCTCCGCCCAGGCCCGGGACAGAAACACCGGGGAGCTGTTTTTT

cdr3_length: 16
d_call: TRBD1
clone_size: .
j_call: TRBJ1-5
v_call: TRBV16
cdr3_aa: CASSQQDRGPNQPQHF
cdr3_nt: TGTGCCAGCAGCCAACAGGACAGGGGGCCTAATCAGCCCCAGCATTTT

cdr3_length: 16
d_call: TRBD2
clone_size: once
j_call: TRBJ2-1
v_call: TRBV2
cdr3_aa: CASSEDRLAGGNEQFF
cdr3_nt: TGTGCCAGCAGTGAAGATCGGCTAGCGGGAGGCAATGAGCAGTTCTTC

cdr3_length: 15
d_call: .
clone_size: .
j_call: TRBJ1-3
v_call: TRBV19
cdr3_aa: CATLGRLSSGNTIYF
cdr3_nt: TGTGCCACCCTCGGACGTCTTAGCTCTGGAAACACCATATATTTT

cdr3_length: 14
d_call: TRBD1
clone_size: .
j_call: TRBJ1-2
v_call: TRBV7-9
cdr3_aa: CASSRDRGNYGYTF
cdr3_nt: TGTGCCAGCAGCCGGGACAGGGGAAACTATGGCTACACCTTC

cdr3_length: 15
d_call: .
clone_size: few
j_call: TRBJ1-2
v_call: TRBV7-9
cdr3_aa: CASSTRTLATAGYTF
cdr3_nt: TGTGCCAGCAGCACCCGGACATTGGCGACTGCTGGCTACACCTTC

cdr3_length: 14
d_call: TRBD1
clone_size: .
j_call: TRBJ1-2
v_call: TRBV19
cdr3_aa: CASSEIQGPYGYTF
cdr3_nt: TGTGCCAGTAGTGAGATACAGGGGCCCTATGGCTACACCTTC

cdr3_length: 14
d_call: .
clone_size: once
j_call: TRBJ2-3
v_call: TRBV5-1
cdr3_aa: CASSSQGRADTQYF
cdr3_nt: TGCGCCAGCAGCTCACAGGGTCGGGCAGATACGCAGTATTTT

cdr3_length: 15
d_call: TRBD1
clone_size: .
j_call: TRBJ1-2
v_call: TRBV28
cdr3_aa: CASRRQTGWIYGYTF
cdr3_nt: TGTGCCAGCAGACGACAGACAGGGTGGATCTATGGCTACACCTTC

cdr3_length: 13
d_call: .
clone_size: few
j_call: TRBJ1-2
v_call: TRBV28
cdr3_aa: CASSSTALGGYTF
cdr3_nt: TGTGCCAGCAGCTCGACGGCCCTTGGAGGCTACACCTTC

cdr3_length: 17
d_call: .
clone_size: .
j_call: TRBJ2-5
v_call: TRBV10-3
cdr3_aa: CAISDRMQEGEMETQYF
cdr3_nt: TGTGCCATCAGTGATAGGATGCAGGAGGGGGAAATGGAGACCCAGTACTTC

cdr3_length: 16
d_call: TRBD2
clone_size: .
j_call: TRBJ2-1
v_call: TRBV7-2
cdr3_aa: CASSPWSGGPYNEQFF
cdr3_nt: TGTGCCAGCAGCCCCTGGAGCGGGGGGCCCTACAATGAGCAGTTCTTC

cdr3_length: 14
d_call: .
clone_size: .
j_call: TRBJ1-3
v_call: TRBV5-8
cdr3_aa: CASSPQGVGNTIYF
cdr3_nt: TGTGCCAGCAGCCCCCAGGGAGTGGGTAACACCATATATTTT

cdr3_length: 12
d_call: .
clone_size: .
j_call: TRBJ1-2
v_call: TRBV18
cdr3_aa: CASSPVGRGYTF
cdr3_nt: TGTGCCAGCTCACCGGTGGGACGTGGCTACACCTTC

cdr3_length: 13
d_call: TRBD1
clone_size: .
j_call: TRBJ1-2
v_call: TRBV3-1/TRBV3-2
cdr3_aa: CASLRQGDGGYTF
cdr3_nt: TGTGCCAGCTTAAGACAGGGGGACGGTGGCTACACCTTC

cdr3_length: 15
d_call: .
clone_size: .
j_call: TRBJ1-1
v_call: TRBV7-2
cdr3_aa: CASSLNRIRNTEAFF
cdr3_nt: TGTGCCAGCAGCTTAAACAGAATTCGGAACACTGAAGCTTTCTTT

cdr3_length: 15
d_call: .
clone_size: .
j_call: TRBJ2-7
v_call: TRBV3-1/TRBV3-2
cdr3_aa: CASSQEVGVPYEQYF
cdr3_nt: TGTGCCAGCAGCCAAGAAGTCGGGGTTCCCTACGAGCAGTACTTC

cdr3_length: 12
d_call: .
clone_size: .
j_call: TRBJ2-3
v_call: TRBV7-9
cdr3_aa: CASSFLGDTQYF
cdr3_nt: TGTGCCAGCAGCTTCCTGGGAGATACGCAGTATTTT

cdr3_length: 13
d_call: .
clone_size: .
j_call: TRBJ2-2
v_call: TRBV5-1
cdr3_aa: CASSLLNTGELFF
cdr3_nt: TGCGCCAGCAGCTTGCTAAACACCGGGGAGCTGTTTTTT

cdr3_length: 15
d_call: .
clone_size: .
j_call: TRBJ2-3
v_call: TRBV4-1
cdr3_aa: CASSQVGENTDTQYF
cdr3_nt: TGCGCCAGCAGCCAAGTCGGGGAGAACACAGATACGCAGTATTTT

cdr3_length: 14
d_call: .
clone_size: .
j_call: TRBJ1-1
v_call: TRBV28
cdr3_aa: CASQHPRRNTEAFF
cdr3_nt: TGTGCCAGCCAACACCCTCGACGGAACACTGAAGCTTTCTTT

cdr3_length: 15
d_call: .
clone_size: .
j_call: TRBJ1-3
v_call: TRBV2
cdr3_aa: CASSVSRGYGNTIYF
cdr3_nt: TGTGCCAGCAGCGTATCTAGGGGGTATGGAAACACCATATATTTT

cdr3_length: 17
d_call: .
clone_size: .
j_call: TRBJ2-2
v_call: TRBV4-1
cdr3_aa: CASSQDPAGARPGELFF
cdr3_nt: TGCGCCAGCAGCCAAGATCCTGCAGGGGCGCGGCCCGGGGAGCTGTTTTTT

cdr3_length: 13
d_call: .
clone_size: .
j_call: TRBJ2-5
v_call: TRBV9
cdr3_aa: CASSGPKGETQYF
cdr3_nt: TGTGCCAGCAGCGGCCCGAAGGGGGAGACCCAGTACTTC

cdr3_length: 17
d_call: TRBD2
clone_size: .
j_call: TRBJ2-3
v_call: TRBV5-1
cdr3_aa: CASSLSLAGGKGDTQYF
cdr3_nt: TGCGCCAGCAGCTTGTCTCTAGCGGGGGGAAAGGGGGATACGCAGTATTTT

cdr3_length: 14
d_call: TRBD2
clone_size: .
j_call: TRBJ2-2
v_call: TRBV19
cdr3_aa: CASSGSRGAGELFF
cdr3_nt: TGTGCCAGTAGTGGGTCACGGGGGGCCGGGGAGCTGTTTTTT

cdr3_length: 18
d_call: .
clone_size: .
j_call: TRBJ2-2
v_call: TRBV5-4
cdr3_aa: CASSPGGGGAANTGELFF
cdr3_nt: TGTGCCAGCAGCCCCGGCGGTGGGGGCGCCGCGAACACCGGGGAGCTGTTTTTT

cdr3_length: 15
d_call: TRBD1
clone_size: .
j_call: TRBJ1-2
v_call: TRBV28
cdr3_aa: CASSLGQGFRYGYTF
cdr3_nt: TGTGCCAGCAGTCTGGGACAGGGTTTTCGGTATGGCTACACCTTC